The 5 T cell receptor beta chains listed next were all sequenced from one sample in a study of T cells in Graves' hyperthyroidism and ophthalmopathy. Amplified TCR beta CDR3 regions derived from RNA transcripts. When the TCR CDR3 underwent first-round RT-PCR, the HTBI primer set was used. Each CDR3 protein is one row after TCRdb ran MiXCR on the multiplex PCR reads. Among roughly 380,000 distinct CDR3 sequences listed, roughly 12% were seen once. The specimen sequenced was blood. Every receptor here comes from a man aged 25-45 years with Graves' hyperthyroidism that later progressed to Graves' ophthalmopathy.

The gene calls are TRBV2 and TRBJ1-2, with a possible D match to TRBD1 (5 bases). Germline V gene lookup returns CDR1 SNHLY and CDR2 FYNNEI. V was shortened by 10 bases and J by 3 bases, with 12 bases between the two germline ends. This CDR3 is built from 12 residues. DNA for the CDR3: TGTGCCATGCAAGGGGAGGACTATGGCTACACCTTC. Residues: CAMQGEDYGYTF.

Ten or more counts support this clonotype. The chain recombines TRBV6-1 with TRBJ1-2; 7 bases are shared with TRBD1. The CDR3 has 17 amino acids. Per the germline V gene, CDR1 is MNHNS and CDR2 is SASEGT. Losses at the gene ends were 2 bases for V and 1 base for J; bases not matched to a gene: 10. The CDR3 sequence: CASSERSDRVVNYGYTF. The CDR3, as DNA: TGTGCCAGCAGTGAAAGATCTGACAGGGTGGTTAACTATGGCTACACCTTC.

This rearrangement joins TRBV7-9 to TRBJ1-4; D possibly corresponds to TRBD1 (5 bases). Germline V lookup: CDR1 SEHNR, CDR2 FQNEAQ (reference sequence). Trimming pared 5 bases from V and 8 bases from J, leaving 15 bases between. The CDR3 is 14 residues long. CDR3 amino acids: CASSPMGGTEKLFF. The CDR3 nucleotides are TGTGCCAGCAGCCCCATGGGAGGGACCGAAAAACTGTTTTTT.

This clonotype appeared many times. This chain links TRBV7-2 with TRBJ2-5, with D unresolved. V was shortened by 2 bases and J by 1 base, with 11 bases between the two germline ends. Germline CDR1 is SGHTA and CDR2 is FQGNSA. The CDR3 sequence is 15 residues long. The DNA of the CDR3 is TGTGCCAGCAGCTTAATTAGGCTATTCCAAGAGACCCAGTACTTC. As protein: CASSLIRLFQETQYF.

This clonotype appeared many times. The rearrangement uses TRBV3-1 and TRBJ1-3; 7 bases fit TRBD1. Per the germline V gene, CDR1 is LGHDT and CDR2 is YNNKEL (reference sequence). The CDR3 is 16 amino acids. J gave up 5 bases and V 3 bases, and 10 bases lay outside the gene matches. For the CDR3, the DNA is TGTGCCAGCAGCCAGCGCCCAGACAGGGAACGAAACACCATATATTTT. As protein: CASSQRPDRERNTIYF.